The present entry profiles one TCR beta chain with its context. V gave up 6 bases and J gave up 0 bases; unmatched junction bases: 2. The CDR3 has 14 amino acids. The V gene's germline CDR1 is MNHNS and CDR2 SASEGT. These data come from a study of shared clonotypes between healthy human individuals. Background on the study: Ranging from 18 to 49 in age, donors were a couple of women and a few men.

This table comes from immunoSEQ multiplex PCR, and its TCRdb copy is limited to in-frame clones, with some not included. The sample has under 1,100,000 clones; 65% to 75% are singletons. CD45RA-negative memory and CD45RA+ naive subsets were split from the CD4+ cells. The chain carries TRBV6-1 and TRBJ1-2; 9 positions match TRBD1. The sequencing sample was made of memory CD4+ T cells sorted from blood. Subset defined: CD45RA-negative fraction. This sequence originates from a young man in good health. Here the CDR3 reads CASRQGAPNYGYTF. The CDR3, as DNA: TGTGCCAGCAGACAGGGGGCCCCTAACTATGGCTACACCTTC.